Listed here is a single T cell receptor beta chain. This clonotype was observed a few times. No cognate antigen has been identified for it. Base qualities were left out, and no much larger clone turns up one base away. The library was made by RT-PCR. The listed sequencing device is Illumina MiSeq. TCRdb cleaned the public reads at Q25 with fastp, built clones with MiXCR and kept in-frame beta chains. Every CDR3 protein is listed once, alongside the most common genes and DNA of its rows. The sample has more than 250 distinct CDR3 sequences on record, 72% of them singletons. The top ten clones comprise approximately 17% of the sample. These data belong to a study of CD4 T cell repertoires and nickel (dated by TCRdb to about 2020). CDR1 and CDR2 were assigned from the germline V gene as MNHEY and SVGEGT. From cysteine to phenylalanine, the CDR3 is 13 amino acids long. Only the CDR3 region is kept as DNA, spanning 39 bases read in frame from base 1. Here V drops 7 bases and J drops 6 bases, and the junction holds 6 bases not matched to any gene.

The V gene is TRBV6-2 or TRBV6-3 and the J gene is TRBJ2-7, and 10 junctional nucleotides match TRBD2. The source material was CD4+ T cells from blood, not recorded whether cultured. The receptor was isolated from a human donor in a nickel allergy study, with or without nickel allergy (not recorded which). It is not recorded whether this sample comes from one donor or several. The CDR3 sequence is CASTQGLAVEQYF. The nucleotide sequence is given as TGTGCCAGCACGCAAGGACTAGCGGTCGAGCAGTACTTC.